The T cell receptor beta chain described here comes from a study of blood T cell repertoires in COVID-19. About the research overall: COVID-19 samples, acute and convalescent, were from the United States, Italy and Spain. From T cells, B-cell-depleted T cells, or PBMCs came the material, which was cDNA or gDNA.

The V gene's germline CDR1 is ENHRY and CDR2 SYGVKD. The CDR3 length is 16 residues. V lost 10 bases to trimming and J lost 1 base; unmatched junction nucleotides: 6. In the authors' methods: Reference gene primer amplification yielded estimated nucleated cell counts. TCRdb keeps only in-frame clones here, not all; method: immunoSEQ multiplex PCR. Clone size and the V and J calls come from that table; the DNA yielded D and trimming. The sample includes 400,000 to 450,000 clones, about 92% of them seen just once. Two negative PCRs, clearance, or symptom resolution were required of recovered Cohort 3 donors.

The rearrangement links TRBV10-3 to TRBJ2-2; 13 bases are shared with TRBD2. This receptor was obtained from a man aged 18 to 35 who had recovered from COVID-19. What was sequenced was PBMCs or T cells enriched from blood (not recorded which). The CDR3 DNA sequence: TGTGCCACCATGACTAGCGGGGGGCTGAACACCGGGGAGCTGTTTTTT. It specifies CATMTSGGLNTGELFF.